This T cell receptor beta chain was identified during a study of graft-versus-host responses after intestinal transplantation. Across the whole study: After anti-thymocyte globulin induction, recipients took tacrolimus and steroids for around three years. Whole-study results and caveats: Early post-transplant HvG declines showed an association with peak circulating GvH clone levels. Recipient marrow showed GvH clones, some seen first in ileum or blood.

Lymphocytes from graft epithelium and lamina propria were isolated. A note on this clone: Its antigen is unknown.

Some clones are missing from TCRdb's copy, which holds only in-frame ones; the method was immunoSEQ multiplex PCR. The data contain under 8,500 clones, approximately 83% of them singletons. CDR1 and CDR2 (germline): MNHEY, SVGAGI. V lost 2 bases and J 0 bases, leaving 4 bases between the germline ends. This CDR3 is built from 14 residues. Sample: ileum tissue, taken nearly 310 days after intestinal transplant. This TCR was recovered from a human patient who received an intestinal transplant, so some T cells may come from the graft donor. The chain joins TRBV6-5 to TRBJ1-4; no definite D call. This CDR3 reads CASSYGTTNEKLFF. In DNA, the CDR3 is TGTGCCAGCAGTTACGGGACAACTAATGAAAAACTGTTTTTT.